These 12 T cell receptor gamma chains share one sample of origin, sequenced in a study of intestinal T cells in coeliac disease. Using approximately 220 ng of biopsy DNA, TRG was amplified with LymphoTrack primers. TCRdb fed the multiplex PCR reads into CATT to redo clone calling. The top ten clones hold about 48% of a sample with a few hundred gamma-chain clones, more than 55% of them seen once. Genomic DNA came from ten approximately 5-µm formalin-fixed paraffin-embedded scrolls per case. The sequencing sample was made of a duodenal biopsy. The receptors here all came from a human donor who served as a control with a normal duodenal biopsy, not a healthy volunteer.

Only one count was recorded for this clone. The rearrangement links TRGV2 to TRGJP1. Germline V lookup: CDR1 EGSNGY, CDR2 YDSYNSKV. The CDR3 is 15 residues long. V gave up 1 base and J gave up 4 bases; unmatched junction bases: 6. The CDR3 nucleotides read TGTGCCACCTGGGACGGCGGCGTCACTGGTTGGTTCAAGATATTT. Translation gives CATWDGGVTGWFKIF.

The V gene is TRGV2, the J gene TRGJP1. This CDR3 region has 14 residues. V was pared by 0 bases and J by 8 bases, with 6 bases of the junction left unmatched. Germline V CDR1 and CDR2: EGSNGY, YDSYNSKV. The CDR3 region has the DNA TGTGCCACCTGGGACGGGCCCTTCGGTTGGTTCAAGATATTT. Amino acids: CATWDGPFGWFKIF.

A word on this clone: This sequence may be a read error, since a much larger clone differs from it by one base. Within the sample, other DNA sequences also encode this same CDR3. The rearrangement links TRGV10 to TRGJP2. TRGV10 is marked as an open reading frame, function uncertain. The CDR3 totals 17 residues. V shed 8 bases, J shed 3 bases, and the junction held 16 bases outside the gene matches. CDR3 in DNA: TGTGCTGCGTGGGACTCCCCCCATGTGCGTAGTGATTGGATCAAGACGTTT. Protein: CAAWDSPHVRSDWIKTF.

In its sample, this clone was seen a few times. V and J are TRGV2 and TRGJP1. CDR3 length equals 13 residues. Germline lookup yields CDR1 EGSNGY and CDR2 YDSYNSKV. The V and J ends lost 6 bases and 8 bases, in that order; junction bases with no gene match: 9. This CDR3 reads CATWTAFGWFKIF. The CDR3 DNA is TGTGCCACCTGGACGGCCTTCGGTTGGTTCAAGATATTT.

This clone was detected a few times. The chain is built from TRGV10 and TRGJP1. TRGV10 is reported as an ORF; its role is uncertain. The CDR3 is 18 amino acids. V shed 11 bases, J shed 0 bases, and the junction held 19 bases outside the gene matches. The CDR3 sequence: CAAVGSPGPHTTGWFKIF. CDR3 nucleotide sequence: TGTGCTGCGGTGGGATCACCAGGTCCCCATACCACTGGTTGGTTCAAGATATTT.

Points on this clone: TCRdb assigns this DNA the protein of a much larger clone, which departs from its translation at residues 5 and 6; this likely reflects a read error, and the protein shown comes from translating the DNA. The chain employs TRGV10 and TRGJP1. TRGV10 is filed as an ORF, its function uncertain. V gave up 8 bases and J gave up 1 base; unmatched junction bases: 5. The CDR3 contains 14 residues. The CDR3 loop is CAAWGFTTGWFKIF. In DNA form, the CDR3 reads TGTGCTGCGTGGGGCTTTACCACTGGTTGGTTCAAGATATTT.

CDR3 amino acids: CAPDPGKKLF. CDR3 DNA sequence: TGTGCACCTGACCCGGGTAAGAAACTCTTT. The chain employs TRGV8 and TRGJ1 or TRGJ2. CDR1 is VENAVY and CDR2 is YDSYNSRV in the germline V gene. The CDR3 runs to 10 residues.

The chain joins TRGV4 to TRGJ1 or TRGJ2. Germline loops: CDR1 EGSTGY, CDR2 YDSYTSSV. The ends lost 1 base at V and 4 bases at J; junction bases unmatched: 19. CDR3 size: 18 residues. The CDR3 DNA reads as TGTGCCACCTGGGATGGTCACCCACTCGGAAAGGGGTATTATAAGAAACTCTTT. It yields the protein CATWDGHPLGKGYYKKLF.

CDR3 bases: TGTGCCACCTGGGACGGCGCGGTAGTCGATTGGATCAAGACGTTT. Its translation is CATWDGAVVDWIKTF. The chain is built from TRGV2 and TRGJP2. This CDR3 spans 15 amino acids. J gave up 8 bases and V 1 base, and 10 bases lay outside the gene matches. Germline assignment: CDR1 EGSNGY and CDR2 YDSYNSKV.

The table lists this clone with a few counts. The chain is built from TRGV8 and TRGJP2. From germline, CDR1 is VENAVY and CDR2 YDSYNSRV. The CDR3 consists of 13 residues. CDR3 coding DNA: TGTGCACCTGGGGATGGGGGTGATTGGATCAAGACGTTT. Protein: CAPGDGGDWIKTF.

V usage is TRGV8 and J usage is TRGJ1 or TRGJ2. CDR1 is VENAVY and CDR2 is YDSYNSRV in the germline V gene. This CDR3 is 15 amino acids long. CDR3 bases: TGTGCACCTGGGATACCAGGTCGCCTTTATTATAAGAAACTCTTT. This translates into CAPGIPGRLYYKKLF.

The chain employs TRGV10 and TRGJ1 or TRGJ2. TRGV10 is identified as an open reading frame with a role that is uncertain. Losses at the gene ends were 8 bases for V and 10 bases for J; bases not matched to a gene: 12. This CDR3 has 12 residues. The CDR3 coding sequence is TGTGCTGCGTGGGATTGGGTTATGAAGAAACTCTTT. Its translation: CAAWDWVMKKLF.